These T cell receptor beta chains were read from a single sample in a study of T-cell reconstitution after alpha-beta-depleted transplantation in children. MiXCR was run by TCRdb on the PCR reads, yielding one entry per CDR3 protein. The sample consists of 530,000 or so distinct CDR3 sequences, more than 20% of them appearing once. This specimen was PBMCs, taken before TCRalphabeta/CD19-depleted stem cell transplant. Receptor source: a boy younger than two with Wiskott-Aldrich syndrome, due to receive a stem cell transplant. Both conserved end residues are part of each CDR3. The order of the fields is J gene, CDR3 length, V gene, clone size, D gene, CDR3 DNA, CDR3 protein. A D gene is named only where the DNA matches it firmly. Size is omitted from some rows. Given values are once, few, many or a class for expanded clones.

j_call: TRBJ2-1
cdr3_length: 17
v_call: TRBV5-1
clone_size: .
d_call: TRBD2
cdr3_nt: TGCGCCAGCAGCACGTTCACTAGCGGGGGAACCTACAATGAGCAGTTCTTC
cdr3_aa: CASSTFTSGGTYNEQFF

j_call: TRBJ2-7
cdr3_length: 11
v_call: TRBV28
clone_size: few
d_call: .
cdr3_nt: TGCGCCAGCAGGAGCTCCTACGAGCAGTACTTC
cdr3_aa: CASRSSYEQYF

j_call: TRBJ2-7
cdr3_length: 15
v_call: TRBV12-3/TRBV12-4
clone_size: .
d_call: TRBD1
cdr3_nt: TGTGCCAGCAGCCTAGACCGGGACAGGCTAGACGAGCAGTACTTC
cdr3_aa: CASSLDRDRLDEQYF

j_call: TRBJ2-1
cdr3_length: 13
v_call: TRBV29-1
clone_size: .
d_call: .
cdr3_nt: TGCAGCGTTGATTACCTCCAACCCAATGAGCAGTTCTTC
cdr3_aa: CSVDYLQPNEQFF

j_call: TRBJ1-5
cdr3_length: 14
v_call: TRBV20-1
clone_size: .
d_call: .
cdr3_nt: TGCAGTGCCAGCAAGGGGGGTTCTAATCAGCCCCAGCATTTT
cdr3_aa: CSASKGGSNQPQHF

j_call: TRBJ2-7
cdr3_length: 16
v_call: TRBV27
clone_size: .
d_call: .
cdr3_nt: TGTGCCAGCAGGGCGGGGGCGTCGGGGTTAGTCTACGAGCAGTACTTC
cdr3_aa: CASRAGASGLVYEQYF

j_call: TRBJ2-1
cdr3_length: 17
v_call: TRBV7-6
clone_size: few
d_call: TRBD2
cdr3_nt: TGTGCCAGCAGCCCCGGGAGGGAACCGGGACTGGGCAATGAGCAGTTCTTC
cdr3_aa: CASSPGREPGLGNEQFF

j_call: TRBJ2-2
cdr3_length: 16
v_call: TRBV7-9
clone_size: few
d_call: TRBD2
cdr3_nt: TGTGCCAGCAGCTTACCGGGACTACAGTACACCGGGGAGCTGTTTTTT
cdr3_aa: CASSLPGLQYTGELFF

j_call: TRBJ2-5
cdr3_length: 19
v_call: TRBV20-1
clone_size: .
d_call: TRBD2
cdr3_nt: TGCAGTGCTAGAGATATGGCGGCTAGCGGGAGTGCCGTACAAGAGACCCAGTACTTC
cdr3_aa: CSARDMAASGSAVQETQYF

j_call: TRBJ2-7
cdr3_length: 13
v_call: TRBV14
clone_size: .
d_call: .
cdr3_nt: TGTGCCAGCAGCGCAGGGACATACTACGAGCAGTACTTC
cdr3_aa: CASSAGTYYEQYF

j_call: TRBJ2-5
cdr3_length: 16
v_call: TRBV15
clone_size: once
d_call: TRBD2
cdr3_nt: TGTGCCACCAGCAGAGACTTTAGCGGGGGAAAAGAGACCCAGTACTTC
cdr3_aa: CATSRDFSGGKETQYF

j_call: TRBJ2-7
cdr3_length: 14
v_call: TRBV5-1
clone_size: few
d_call: .
cdr3_nt: TGCGCCAGCAGCTTCCAGGGAGTCGACTACGAGCAGTACTTC
cdr3_aa: CASSFQGVDYEQYF

j_call: TRBJ1-1
cdr3_length: 15
v_call: TRBV2
clone_size: .
d_call: .
cdr3_nt: TGTGCCAGCAGGGGGACTAAGACAGAGAACACTGAAGCTTTCTTT
cdr3_aa: CASRGTKTENTEAFF

j_call: TRBJ2-2
cdr3_length: 14
v_call: TRBV27
clone_size: few
d_call: TRBD2
cdr3_nt: TGTGCCAGCAGTTTAGGACTAGCTTCCGGGGAGCTGTTTTTT
cdr3_aa: CASSLGLASGELFF

j_call: TRBJ2-5
cdr3_length: 17
v_call: TRBV7-6
clone_size: .
d_call: TRBD2
cdr3_nt: TGTGCCAGCAGCTTAGGTCCAGCGGGAGTCTTCGGAGAGACCCAGTACTTC
cdr3_aa: CASSLGPAGVFGETQYF

j_call: TRBJ2-2
cdr3_length: 17
v_call: TRBV12-3/TRBV12-4
clone_size: .
d_call: .
cdr3_nt: TGTGCCAGCAGGTCCAACCGCCCTGGGGCGAACACCGGGGAGCTGTTTTTT
cdr3_aa: CASRSNRPGANTGELFF